These 10 T cell receptor beta chains were sequenced from one sample in a study of blood T cell repertoires in COVID-19. Method: immunoSEQ multiplex PCR; TCRdb's copy keeps in-frame clones and lacks some. The sample comprises 350,000 or so clones, just over 85% of which are singletons, and 3.5% to 4.5% rests with the top ten. The source material was PBMCs or T cells enriched from blood (not recorded which). The receptors derive from a woman aged 40 to 50 with acute COVID-19.

This chain connects TRBV19 to TRBJ2-2, with 12 bases fitting TRBD2. The germline V gene encodes CDR1 LNHDA and CDR2 SQIVND (reference sequence). The CDR3 spans 18 residues. V shed 5 bases and J 7 bases; nucleotides not matched to a gene: 14. In nucleotides, the CDR3 is TGTGCCAGTAGTCGACCCCTGACTAGCGGGAGTGCTATCGGGGAGCTGTTTTTT. Protein: CASSRPLTSGSAIGELFF.

This chain uses TRBV4-2 with TRBJ2-7, with a tentative D call TRBD2 (6 bases). This CDR3 contains 17 residues. Looked up from germline, CDR1 is LGHNA and CDR2 is YNFKEQ. V was trimmed by 0 bases and J by 2 bases, leaving 17 bases between them. Written as DNA, the CDR3 is TGTGCCAGCAGCCAAGATCATATTAGCGGAAAAACCTACGAGCAGTACTTC. This gives the protein CASSQDHISGKTYEQYF.

This rearrangement joins TRBV6-1 to TRBJ2-5; 9 nucleotides align to TRBD2. V was pared by 0 bases and J by 7 bases, with 9 bases of the junction left unmatched. In germline, CDR1 is MNHNS, CDR2 SASEGT. This CDR3 contains 16 residues. The CDR3 nucleotides read TGTGCCAGCAGTGAAGCGATTCGGGCGGGAGGGGGGACCCAGTACTTC. Amino acids: CASSEAIRAGGGTQYF.

The chain links TRBV24-1 to TRBJ2-1; D possibly corresponds to TRBD1 (6 bases). The V gene lost 3 bases and the J gene lost 0 bases, with 17 bases spanning the gap. Germline-derived CDR1 and CDR2 are KGHDR and SFDVKD. CDR3 length equals 18 residues. CDR3 amino acids: CATSDPASGVRSYNEQFF. The CDR3 DNA follows: TGTGCCACCAGTGATCCAGCTTCAGGGGTACGCTCCTACAATGAGCAGTTCTTC.

The V gene is TRBV18, the J gene TRBJ1-4; maybe TRBD1 (6 bases). The CDR3 spans 15 residues. Per germline, CDR1 KGHSH and CDR2 LQKENI. V was cut by 4 bases and J by 8 bases, with 17 bases left in between. The DNA for the CDR3 is TGTGCCAGCTCACGGGATCAGGGGTTTCGCGAAAAACTGTTTTTT. It codes for CASSRDQGFREKLFF.

The chain recombines TRBV4-3 with TRBJ2-1, with TRBD2 as a possible D gene (5 bases). The V end lost 1 base, the J end lost 2 bases, and 12 bases lay between the germline ends. From germline, CDR1 is LGHNA and CDR2 YSLEER. The CDR3 length is 16 residues. CDR3 protein: CASSQAAWGAYNEQFF. CDR3 nucleotide sequence: TGCGCCAGCAGCCAAGCCGCCTGGGGAGCCTACAATGAGCAGTTCTTC.

The chain links TRBV29-1 to TRBJ2-7, with D perhaps TRBD1 (5 bases). V dropped 7 bases and J dropped 6 bases, with 13 bases sitting between them. Germline CDR1 and CDR2: SQVTM and ANQGSEA. This CDR3 is 11 amino acids long. In DNA form, the CDR3 reads TGCAGCGCCGGGTGGGGCGGCGAGCAGTACTTC. Its translation: CSAGWGGEQYF.

J is TRBJ1-1 and V is TRBV5-1; D unresolved. V lost 0 bases and J lost 1, with 7 bases in between. CDR1 and CDR2 (germline): SGHRS, YFSETQ. The CDR3 consists of 14 residues. The CDR3 reads CASSLDIGNTEAFF. The DNA for the CDR3 is TGCGCCAGCAGCTTGGACATTGGGAACACTGAAGCTTTCTTT.

This chain joins TRBV6-5 and TRBJ1-2, with D possibly TRBD1 on 5 matching bases. The CDR3 spans 14 residues. The germline gives CDR1 MNHEY, CDR2 SVGAGI. V lost 3 bases and J 3 bases, leaving 11 bases between the germline ends. Here the CDR3 DNA reads TGTGCCAGCAGTTATCGTGTCAGGGACTATGGCTACACCTTC. The encoded protein is CASSYRVRDYGYTF.

The chain has TRBV9 and TRBJ1-2, with D perhaps TRBD1 (6 bases). The CDR3 covers 13 residues. Germline CDR1 is SGDLS and CDR2 is YYNGEE. Trimming stripped 4 bases from V and 4 bases from J, with 11 bases between. The CDR3 protein is CASSLVGGYGYTF. The CDR3 DNA reads as TGTGCCAGCAGCCTCGTAGGGGGCTATGGCTACACCTTC.